The 24 T cell receptor beta chains listed next were all sequenced from one sample in a study of blood T cell repertoires in COVID-19. Sequencing was performed with immunoSEQ multiplex PCR; in TCRdb, only in-frame clones are kept and a portion is missing. The table records approximately 170,000 clones, about 86% of them present only once. Material: peripheral blood. The origin of the receptors is a woman of 80 years or more with acute or convalescent COVID-19.

V and J are TRBV6-5 and TRBJ2-1, with unresolved D. With 2 bases removed from V and 6 bases from J, the gap between germline ends came to 5 bases. Germline V gene lookup returns CDR1 MNHEY and CDR2 SVGAGI. The CDR3 covers 12 residues. CDR3 in amino acids: CASSYTGNEQFF. The DNA for the CDR3 is TGTGCCAGCAGTTACACGGGCAATGAGCAGTTCTTC.

V is TRBV2 and J is TRBJ2-1, with TRBD1 matching over 7 bases. V was pared by 6 bases and J by 2 bases, with 4 bases of the junction left unmatched. The V gene's germline CDR1 is SNHLY and CDR2 FYNNEI. The CDR3 consists of 14 residues. In DNA, the CDR3 is TGTGCCAGCAGCTTGACAGGGCCCTACAATGAGCAGTTCTTC. Protein product: CASSLTGPYNEQFF.

The genes are TRBV20-1 and TRBJ2-7; tentative D call: TRBD1 (6 bases). V lost 3 bases and J lost 0, with 12 bases in between. The CDR3 is made up of 14 amino acids. Looked up from germline, CDR1 is DFQATT and CDR2 is SNEGSKA (reference sequence). The CDR3 loop reads CSASDTGHSYEQYF. CDR3 nucleotides: TGCAGTGCTAGTGACACGGGACACTCCTACGAGCAGTACTTC.

V usage is TRBV29-1 and J usage is TRBJ1-2; 9 bases line up with TRBD1. The CDR3 contains 13 residues. Germline V gene data show CDR1 as SQVTM and CDR2 as ANQGSEA. V lost 3 bases to trimming and J lost 4 bases; unmatched junction nucleotides: 3. The CDR3 protein is CSVETGGPYGYTF. The DNA of the CDR3 is TGCAGCGTTGAGACAGGGGGACCCTATGGCTACACCTTC.

The J gene is TRBJ2-3, the V gene TRBV18, with 7 bases aligning to TRBD1. Germline-derived CDR1 and CDR2 are KGHSH and LQKENI. This CDR3 is built from 15 residues. J gave up 0 bases and V 6 bases, and 6 bases lay outside the gene matches. The CDR3 sequence is CASSAGTASTDTQYF. The DNA for the CDR3 is TGTGCCAGCTCCGCCGGGACAGCTAGCACAGATACGCAGTATTTT.

V usage is TRBV28 and J usage is TRBJ2-7, with 7 bases aligning to TRBD1. CDR1 MDHEN and CDR2 SYDVKM come from the germline V gene. The trim removed 1 base at V and 6 bases at J, leaving 0 bases unmatched. The CDR3 totals 12 residues. CDR3 sequence (DNA): TGTGCCAGCAGTTTATCAGGGGGCGAGCAGTACTTC. Protein sequence: CASSLSGGEQYF.

The chain recombines TRBV19 with TRBJ1-6, with D uncertain. The germline gives CDR1 LNHDA, CDR2 SQIVND (reference sequence). The CDR3 extends over 19 amino acids. Between the trimmed V and J ends, which lost 6 bases and 0 bases, there was a span of 21 bases. CDR3 in amino acids: CASSPYAEASSSYNSPLHF. The CDR3 nucleotides are TGTGCCAGTAGCCCATACGCTGAAGCCTCAAGCTCCTATAATTCACCCCTCCACTTT.

The chain is built from TRBV19 and TRBJ2-7; tentatively, D is TRBD2 (7 bases). The CDR3 totals 15 residues. Deletions cut 3 bases from V and 1 base from J, with 13 bases between. Germline assignment: CDR1 LNHDA and CDR2 SQIVND (reference sequence). The CDR3 here is CASSMGGQSSYEQYF. The CDR3 region has the DNA TGTGCCAGTAGTATGGGGGGGCAGTCTTCCTACGAGCAGTACTTC.

This chain links TRBV5-1 with TRBJ1-6; perhaps TRBD1 as D (6 bases). The CDR3 length is 14 residues. CDR1 and CDR2 (germline): SGHRS, YFSETQ. V shed 1 base and J shed 14 bases, with 16 bases lying between them. CDR3 nucleotides: TGCGCCAGCAGCTTGTCAGGGGCGCCGCACACCCTCCACTTT. It translates to CASSLSGAPHTLHF.

The CDR3 protein is CASSLNPVFAQNTGELFF. The DNA for the CDR3 is TGCGCCAGCAGCTTGAACCCAGTCTTTGCTCAGAACACCGGGGAGCTGTTTTTT. V usage is TRBV5-1 and J usage is TRBJ2-2; no firm D call. The CDR3 extends over 18 amino acids. Germline assignment: CDR1 SGHRS and CDR2 YFSETQ. Trimming pared 1 base from V and 1 base from J, leaving 17 bases between.

The chain carries TRBV6-5 and TRBJ2-2, with 11 positions matching TRBD2. The CDR3 totals 14 residues. V shed 3 bases and J 6 bases; nucleotides not matched to a gene: 0. CDR1 and CDR2 from the germline V gene are MNHEY and SVGAGI. CDR3 in amino acids: CASSYSGRAGELFF. In DNA form, the CDR3 reads TGTGCCAGCAGTTATAGCGGGAGGGCCGGGGAGCTGTTTTTT.

The chain couples TRBV19 to TRBJ2-6, with 9 bases identical to TRBD1. With V trimmed by 4 bases and J by 0 bases, 7 bases remained unmatched. CDR3 length: 18 residues. Germline-derived CDR1 and CDR2 are LNHDA and SQIVND (reference sequence). In nucleotides, the CDR3 is TGTGCCAGTAGTAAGGGGGGACAGGGACTCTCTGGGGCCAACGTCCTGACTTTC. The encoded protein is CASSKGGQGLSGANVLTF.

This chain joins TRBV29-1 and TRBJ2-7, with 11 bases fitting TRBD2. CDR1 SQVTM and CDR2 ANQGSEA come from the germline V gene. There are 15 residues in the CDR3. Germline trimming cut 6 bases from V and 3 bases from J; bases unmatched to any gene: 10. The CDR3 loop is CSVLYPSGRFYEQYF. CDR3 in DNA: TGCAGCGTGCTATACCCTAGCGGGAGGTTCTACGAGCAGTACTTC.

The V gene is TRBV12-3 or TRBV12-4, the J gene TRBJ1-1, with D maybe TRBD1 (5 bases). The CDR3 totals 12 residues. With 3 bases removed from V and 4 bases from J, the gap between germline ends came to 6 bases. The CDR3 DNA reads TGTGCCAGCAGTTTCGGGGGCACTGAAGCTTTCTTT. This sequence encodes CASSFGGTEAFF.

The rearrangement uses TRBV9 and TRBJ2-3; 15 bases map to TRBD2. This CDR3 contains 17 residues. V lost 4 bases and J lost 3; bases outside the gene matches: 6. Per the germline V gene, CDR1 is SGDLS and CDR2 is YYNGEE. CDR3 nucleotides: TGTGCCAGCAGCCCAGGGACTAGCGGGGGGACTACAGATACGCAGTATTTT. Translating it yields CASSPGTSGGTTDTQYF. Based on the CDR3 plus reference TRBV9 and TRBJ2-3, the full variable domain is DSGVTQTPKHLITATGQRVTLRCSPRSGDLSVYWYQQSLDQGLQFLIQYYNGEERAKGNILERFSAQQFPDLHSELNLSSLELGDSALYFCASSPGTSGGTTDTQYFGPGTRLTVL.

In its sample, this clone was seen once. The gene calls are TRBV5-4 and TRBJ2-1, with 7 nucleotides matching TRBD1. The CDR3 contains 15 residues. In germline, CDR1 is SGHNT, CDR2 YYREEE (reference sequence). V lost 0 bases, J lost 6 bases, and 6 bases stayed unmatched. CDR3 amino acids: CASSLALRDSNEQFF. The CDR3 coding sequence is TGTGCCAGCAGCTTGGCCCTTAGGGACAGCAATGAGCAGTTCTTC.

CDR3 sequence (DNA): TGTGCTAGTGGTTTGTCCGAGGGGGCCTGGTCCCCTGCTACTAATGAAAAACTGTTTTTT. Translating it yields CASGLSEGAWSPATNEKLFF. The chain combines TRBV12-5 with TRBJ1-4, with 7 bases matching TRBD1. Germline CDR1 and CDR2: LGHNT and FRNRAP. V gave up 2 bases and J gave up 2 bases; unmatched junction bases: 17. This CDR3 has 20 amino acids.

The rearrangement uses TRBV14 and TRBJ1-2; D call uncertain. The germline V gene encodes CDR1 SGHDN and CDR2 FVKESK. This CDR3 comprises 13 residues. With 4 bases removed from V and 1 base from J, the gap between germline ends came to 7 bases. CDR3 DNA sequence: TGTGCCAGCAGCCTTGGACTTAACTATGGCTACACCTTC. Its protein product is CASSLGLNYGYTF.

V and J are TRBV6-5 and TRBJ1-2; no reliable D call. Per germline, CDR1 MNHEY and CDR2 SVGAGI. This CDR3 has 13 amino acids. Trimming took off 2 bases at V and 6 bases at J, with 10 bases between the two ends. CDR3 DNA sequence: TGTGCCAGCAGTTACCCGAGTGGAGATGGCTACACCTTC. Translation: CASSYPSGDGYTF.

This clone was recorded only once. The rearrangement uses TRBV12-3 or TRBV12-4 and TRBJ2-5; D not resolved. Trimming left V 5 bases short and J 3 bases short, with 4 bases between. CDR3 length equals 11 residues. CDR3 in amino acids: CASSPKETQYF. The CDR3 DNA reads TGTGCCAGCAGTCCCAAAGAGACCCAGTACTTC.

V and J are TRBV7-9 and TRBJ2-7; possibly TRBD2 for D (5 bases). Per germline, CDR1 SEHNR and CDR2 FQNEAQ (reference sequence). The V end was cut by 4 bases, the J end by 3 bases, with 7 bases between. The CDR3 is 12 residues long. CDR3 loop: CASSSRGYEQYF. In DNA form, the CDR3 reads TGTGCCAGCAGCTCCCGGGGCTACGAGCAGTACTTC.

V usage is TRBV5-1 and J usage is TRBJ2-7; D call uncertain. The V and J ends lost 6 bases and 0 bases respectively, with 10 bases between them. The CDR3 has 13 residues. Germline V gene lookup returns CDR1 SGHRS and CDR2 YFSETQ. The chain's CDR3 is CASTDTASYEQYF. Here the CDR3 DNA reads TGCGCCAGCACAGACACTGCCTCCTACGAGCAGTACTTC.

In this sample, this clone turned up once. This chain links TRBV9 with TRBJ2-7, with TRBD1 matching 7 bases. The V segment lost 5 bases and the J segment 7 bases; nucleotides outside the gene matches: 15. This CDR3 has 15 residues. CDR1 SGDLS and CDR2 YYNGEE come from the germline V gene. CDR3 sequence: CASSSAPGGNGEQYF. For the CDR3, the DNA is TGTGCCAGCAGTAGCGCCCCAGGGGGAAATGGGGAGCAGTACTTC.

V is TRBV24-1 and J is TRBJ2-7; 11 nucleotides agree with TRBD1. The CDR3 runs to 16 residues. Germline lookup yields CDR1 KGHDR and CDR2 SFDVKD. V lost 3 bases to trimming and J lost 8 bases; unmatched junction nucleotides: 11. The CDR3: CATSDGQGAPPGKQYF. The CDR3 nucleotides are TGTGCCACCAGTGATGGACAGGGGGCTCCCCCGGGTAAGCAGTACTTC.